The entry below describes one T cell receptor (beta chain). Its antigen is as yet unknown. Other nucleotide sequences from this sample produce the same CDR3. V lost 6 bases to trimming and J lost 9 bases, with 21 bases between them. Germline-derived CDR1 and CDR2 are MNHEY and SVGAGI. The CDR3 has 15 amino acids. The sample originates from a study of OX40 agonist ivuxolimab in advanced cancers. Regarding the study as a whole: On average, CD8+ T cells showed a greater number of expanded clones than CD4+.

Method: immunoSEQ multiplex PCR; TCRdb's copy keeps in-frame clones and lacks some. In the table there are fewer than 25,000 clones, about 88% of which are singletons. The chain joins TRBV6-5 to TRBJ2-1; D tentatively reads TRBD1 or TRBD2 (5 bases each). The sequence was collected from an adult with an advanced solid tumor such as melanoma, head and neck, liver or kidney cancer. Sequences were derived from CD4+ or CD8+ T cells sorted from blood, sampled in a trial of the OX40 agonist ivuxolimab. The CDR3 loop is CASSFDPFGTAEQFF. CDR3 DNA sequence: TGTGCCAGCAGCTTCGACCCGTTCGGGACCGCTGAGCAGTTCTTC.